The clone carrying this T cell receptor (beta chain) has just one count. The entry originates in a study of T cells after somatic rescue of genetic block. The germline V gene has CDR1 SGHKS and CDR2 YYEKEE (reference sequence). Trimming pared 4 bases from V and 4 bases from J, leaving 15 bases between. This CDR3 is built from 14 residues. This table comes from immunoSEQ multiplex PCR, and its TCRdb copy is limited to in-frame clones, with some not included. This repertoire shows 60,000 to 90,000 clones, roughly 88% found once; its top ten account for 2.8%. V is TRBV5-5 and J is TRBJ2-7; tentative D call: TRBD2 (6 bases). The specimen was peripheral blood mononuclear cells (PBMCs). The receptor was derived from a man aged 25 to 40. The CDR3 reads CASSDWRGRYEQYF. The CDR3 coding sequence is TGTGCCAGCAGCGATTGGCGGGGAAGGTACGAGCAGTACTTC.